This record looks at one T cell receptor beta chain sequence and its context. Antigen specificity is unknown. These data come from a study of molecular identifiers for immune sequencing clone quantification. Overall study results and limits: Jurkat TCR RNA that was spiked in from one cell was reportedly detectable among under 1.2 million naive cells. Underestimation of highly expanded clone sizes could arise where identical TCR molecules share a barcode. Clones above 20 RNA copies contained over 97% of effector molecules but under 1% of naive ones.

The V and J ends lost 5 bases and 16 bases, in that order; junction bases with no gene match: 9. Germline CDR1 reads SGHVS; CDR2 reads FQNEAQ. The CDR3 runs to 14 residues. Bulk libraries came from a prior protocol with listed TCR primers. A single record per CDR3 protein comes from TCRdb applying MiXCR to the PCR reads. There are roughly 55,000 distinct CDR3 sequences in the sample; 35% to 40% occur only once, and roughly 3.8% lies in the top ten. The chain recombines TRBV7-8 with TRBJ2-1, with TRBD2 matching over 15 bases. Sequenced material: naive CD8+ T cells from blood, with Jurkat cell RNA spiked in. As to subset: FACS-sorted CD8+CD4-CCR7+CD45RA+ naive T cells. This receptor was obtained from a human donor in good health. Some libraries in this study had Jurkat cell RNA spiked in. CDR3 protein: CASSAHGLAGGQFF. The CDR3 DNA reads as TGTGCCAGCAGCGCCCACGGACTAGCGGGAGGGCAATTCTTC.